This T cell receptor beta chain appears in the sequencing data of a study of blood T cell repertoires in COVID-19. In the original workflow: Researchers report that nucleated cell counts were estimated from reference gene primer amplification. TCRdb keeps only in-frame clones here, not all; method: immunoSEQ multiplex PCR. That table is the source of V, J and clone size, and D and trimming were worked out from the DNA. Seen here are approximately 200,000 clones, 88% observed once, and the top ten hold about 1.7%. Germline CDR1 is LNHDA and CDR2 is SQIVND (reference sequence). V lost 5 bases and J lost 6; bases outside the gene matches: 9. This CDR3 has 16 residues.

The source of this sequence is a man between 65 and 85 years old with acute or convalescent COVID-19. J is TRBJ1-5 and V is TRBV19, with TRBD1 identical over 11 bases. The specimen sequenced was peripheral blood. This CDR3 is CASSADLGTGGQPQHF. CDR3 nucleotide sequence: TGTGCCAGTAGTGCGGACCTCGGGACAGGGGGTCAGCCCCAGCATTTT.